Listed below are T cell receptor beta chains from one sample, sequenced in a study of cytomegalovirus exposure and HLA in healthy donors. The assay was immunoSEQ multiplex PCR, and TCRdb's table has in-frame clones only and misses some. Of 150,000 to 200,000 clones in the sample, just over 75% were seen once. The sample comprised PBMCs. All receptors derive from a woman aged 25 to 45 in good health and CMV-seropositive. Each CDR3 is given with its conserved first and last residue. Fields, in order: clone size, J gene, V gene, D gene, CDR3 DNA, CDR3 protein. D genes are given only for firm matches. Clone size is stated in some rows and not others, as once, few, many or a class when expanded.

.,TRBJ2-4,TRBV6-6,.,TGTGCCAGCACCGGAGGGACGGACATTCAGTACTTC,CASTGGTDIQYF
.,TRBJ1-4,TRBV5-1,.,TGCGCCAGCTGCCGTGACAGCCAGGCTAATGAAAAACTGTTTTTT,CASCRDSQANEKLFF
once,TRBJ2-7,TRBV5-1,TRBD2,TGCGCCAGCAGCTTGGGGCGGCTAGCGGGAGAGCAGTACTTC,CASSLGRLAGEQYF
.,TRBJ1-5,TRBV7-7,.,TGTGCCAGCAGCGCCACAGCGGGTCAGCCCCAGCATTTT,CASSATAGQPQHF
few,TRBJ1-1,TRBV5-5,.,TGTGCCAGCAGCTTGGGGGCGAGCACTGAAGCTTTCTTT,CASSLGASTEAFF
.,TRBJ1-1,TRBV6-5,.,TGTGCCAGCAGTCCTCCTAGGGGCTACACTGAAGCTTTCTTT,CASSPPRGYTEAFF
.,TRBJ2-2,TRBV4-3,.,TGCGCCAGCAGCCACGGGGGTGACGGGGAGCTGTTTTTT,CASSHGGDGELFF
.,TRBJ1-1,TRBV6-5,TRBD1,TGTGCCAGCAGTTACACAGGACAGGGGAGGGGCACTGAAGCTTTCTTT,CASSYTGQGRGTEAFF
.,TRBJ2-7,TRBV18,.,TGTGCCAGCTCACCTTCCCCCCTCGTGGCCTCCTACGAGCAGTACTTC,CASSPSPLVASYEQYF
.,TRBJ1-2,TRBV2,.,TGTGCCAGCCACAGGGAGTACTATGGCTACACCTTC,CASHREYYGYTF
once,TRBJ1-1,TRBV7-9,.,TGTGCCAGCAGCTCCTCCGGGTGGGGCCAAATGAACACTGAAGCTTTCTTT,CASSSSGWGQMNTEAFF
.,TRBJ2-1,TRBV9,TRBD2,TGTGCCAGCAGCGTTGGGCGGGAGGGTAGTGAGCAGTTCTTC,CASSVGREGSEQFF
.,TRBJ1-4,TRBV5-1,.,TGCGCCAGCAGCTTGCTGGGGAGGGTTAGAGAAAAACTGTTTTTT,CASSLLGRVREKLFF
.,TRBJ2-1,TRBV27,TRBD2,TGTGCCAGCAGTCAAGGGACTAGCGGAAATAATGAGCAGTTCTTC,CASSQGTSGNNEQFF
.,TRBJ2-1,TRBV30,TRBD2,TGTGCCTGGAGACGGACTAGCGGGAGTTTGAATGAGCAGTTCTTC,CAWRRTSGSLNEQFF
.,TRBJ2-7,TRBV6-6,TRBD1,TGTGCCAGCAGTTACAGAGGGACAGGAACCTACGAGCAGTACTTC,CASSYRGTGTYEQYF
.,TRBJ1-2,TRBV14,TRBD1,TGTGCCAGCAGCTCTTTTGGGACAGGGGACTATGGCTACACCTTC,CASSSFGTGDYGYTF
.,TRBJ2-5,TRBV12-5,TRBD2,TGTGCTAGTGGCCTCCGACCGTGGACTAGCAGACAAGAGACCCAGTACTTC,CASGLRPWTSRQETQYF
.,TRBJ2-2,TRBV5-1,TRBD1,TGCGCCAGCAGCTCAGGACAGGGGGGAGTCACCGGGGAGCTGTTTTTT,CASSSGQGGVTGELFF
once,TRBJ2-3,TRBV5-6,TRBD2,TGTGCCAGCAGCCCCCAGCGGGAGGGCCCAAGTACGCAGTATTTT,CASSPQREGPSTQYF
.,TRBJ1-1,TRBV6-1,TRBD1,TGTGCCAGCAGTGCCTTTACAGGGGGCGCGGACACTGAAGCTTTCTTT,CASSAFTGGADTEAFF
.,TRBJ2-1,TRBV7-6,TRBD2,TGTGCCAGCAGCTTAGCGCGCACTAGCGGGAGAGGTAATGAGCAGTTCTTC,CASSLARTSGRGNEQFF
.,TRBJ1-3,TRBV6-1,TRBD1,TGTGCCAGCAGGGGGCAGGGGGTATCTGGAAACACCATATATTTT,CASRGQGVSGNTIYF
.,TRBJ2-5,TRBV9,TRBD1,TGTGCCAGCAGCGTCGGACAGGGCGAAGAGACCCAGTACTTC,CASSVGQGEETQYF
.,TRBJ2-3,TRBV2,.,TGTGCCAGCACTCCGGAGGTGTCACTAACAGATACGCAGTATTTT,CASTPEVSLTDTQYF
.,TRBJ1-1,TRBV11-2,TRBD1,TGTGCCAGCAGCCTAAGGACAGGGAACACTGAAGCTTTCTTT,CASSLRTGNTEAFF
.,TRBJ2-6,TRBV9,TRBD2,TGTGCCAGCAGCGCGGGGGGGACCCCAGGGGCCAACGTCCTGACTTTC,CASSAGGTPGANVLTF
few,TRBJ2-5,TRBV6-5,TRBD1,TGTGCCAGCAGCGGGACAGTACAAGAGACCCAGTACTTC,CASSGTVQETQYF
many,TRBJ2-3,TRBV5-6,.,TGTGCCAGCAAGACAATGGGGGGAACAGATACGCAGTATTTT,CASKTMGGTDTQYF
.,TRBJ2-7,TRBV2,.,TGTGCCAGCAGCAGCTACGAGCAGTACTTC,CASSSYEQYF
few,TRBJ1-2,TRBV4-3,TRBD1,TGCGCCAGCAGCCAAGATTTCGGCGGGACAGGCTATGGCTACACCTTC,CASSQDFGGTGYGYTF
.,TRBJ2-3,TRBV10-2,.,TGCGCCAGCAGTGACAGAAGTACGCAGTATTTT,CASSDRSTQYF